The clone carrying this TCR beta chain was counted only a few times. Seattle's enrolled individuals joined amid active infection and were then monitored longitudinally. The data were taken from a study of blood T cell repertoires in COVID-19. The assay was immunoSEQ multiplex PCR, and TCRdb's table has in-frame clones only and misses some. The sample lists roughly 160,000 clones, roughly 80% seen once, with approximately 7.6% in the top ten. The CDR3 spans 15 residues. CDR1 MGHRA and CDR2 YSYEKL come from the germline V gene. Trimming removed 4 bases at V and 5 bases at J, with 14 bases between. The sequence was obtained from a woman older than 75 with COVID-19, enrolled during active disease. V usage is TRBV4-1 and J usage is TRBJ1-4, with D possibly being TRBD1 (6 bases). The sequenced material came from peripheral blood. CDR3 sequence reads: CASSRTGGTNEKLFF. The DNA for the CDR3 is TGCGCCAGCAGCCGAACCGGGGGGACAAATGAAAAACTGTTTTTT.